The 25 T cell receptor beta chains given below trace back to one sample, sequenced in a study of cytomegalovirus exposure and HLA in healthy donors. PCR involved 60 Vbeta and 13 Jbeta primers. Profiling relied on immunoSEQ multiplex PCR, and the TCRdb table lists in-frame clones only, not all of them. This table holds some 120,000 clones, about 80% found once. The sequencing sample was made of PBMCs. These receptors came from a human donor in good health.

In this sample, this clone turned up a few times. The gene calls are TRBV6-5 and TRBJ2-7, with a possible D match to TRBD2 (5 bases). V shed 2 bases and J shed 1 base, with 9 bases lying between them. This CDR3 comprises 14 residues. Per the germline V gene, CDR1 is MNHEY and CDR2 is SVGAGI. CDR3 protein: CASSYIGESYEQYF. Here the CDR3 DNA reads TGTGCCAGCAGTTACATCGGGGAATCCTACGAGCAGTACTTC.

This clone has just a few counts. The chain employs TRBV28 and TRBJ2-3; D gene uncertain. Trimming shortened V by 5 bases and J by 5 bases, and 23 bases separated the two germline ends. Per the germline V gene, CDR1 is MDHEN and CDR2 is SYDVKM. The CDR3 runs to 17 residues. CDR3 nucleotide sequence: TGTGCCAGCAGTCCTTTTCACCAACTCCATCTGTTAGATACGCAGTATTTT. Translated, it gives CASSPFHQLHLLDTQYF.

Comments on this clone: At one end the junction does not follow the germline gene, possibly because of a read error. The rearrangement links TRBV7-9 to TRBJ2-3, with TRBD2 matching over 14 bases. This CDR3 spans 18 amino acids. Per germline, CDR1 SEHNR and CDR2 FQNEAQ (reference sequence). This CDR3 reads CSSSSGLAGALPTDTQYF. The CDR3 DNA sequence: TGTTCCAGCAGCTCGGGACTAGCGGGGGCTTTGCCCACAGATACGCAGTATTTT.

The chain has TRBV27 and TRBJ2-7; the D gene is possibly TRBD1 (6 bases). V lost 5 bases, J lost 4 bases, and 18 bases lay in between. CDR3 length equals 15 residues. Germline CDR1 is MNHEY and CDR2 is SMNVEV (reference sequence). Written as DNA, the CDR3 is TGTGCCAGCAGTCCCTCCCCCCGACAGGTGTACGAGCAGTACTTC. Its translation is CASSPSPRQVYEQYF.

The chain employs TRBV7-9 and TRBJ2-1; 9 bases agree with TRBD1. The germline V gene encodes CDR1 SEHNR and CDR2 FQNEAQ (reference sequence). The CDR3 loop spans 16 amino acids. The V gene end was trimmed by 5 bases and the J gene end by 1 base; junction bases not matched to a gene: 6. The CDR3 is CASSKGQGISYNEQFF. The CDR3 nucleotides are TGTGCCAGCAGCAAGGGACAGGGCATTTCCTACAATGAGCAGTTCTTC.

The CDR3 sequence: CASSQDARLAHYNEQFF. The CDR3 coding sequence is TGCGCCAGCAGCCAAGATGCCCGGCTAGCCCACTACAATGAGCAGTTCTTC. The chain is built from TRBV4-1 and TRBJ2-1; possibly TRBD2 for D (5 bases). In germline, CDR1 is MGHRA, CDR2 YSYEKL. V lost 0 bases to trimming and J lost 3 bases, with 15 bases between them. The CDR3 spans 17 residues.

Only one count was recorded for this clone. The V and J genes are TRBV7-9 and TRBJ1-5; no clear D. The V and J ends lost 4 bases and 4 bases respectively, with 8 bases between them. This CDR3 is 13 amino acids long. CDR1 and CDR2 (germline): SEHNR, FQNEAQ (reference sequence). In DNA, the CDR3 is TGTGCCAGCAGCTATATGACTAATCAGCCCCAGCATTTT. This translates into CASSYMTNQPQHF.

The genes are TRBV4-1 and TRBJ1-4; 7 positions agree with TRBD1. The germline V gene encodes CDR1 MGHRA and CDR2 YSYEKL. V shed 1 base, J shed 8 bases, and the junction held 10 bases outside the gene matches. The CDR3 sequence is 16 residues long. This chain's CDR3 is CASSQGVSGGAEKLFF. The CDR3 DNA follows: TGCGCCAGCAGCCAAGGTGTTTCAGGGGGAGCCGAAAAACTGTTTTTT.

Worth noting for this clone: At one of its ends the junction is not consistent with the germline gene, which may arise from a read error. The chain joins TRBV7-7 to TRBJ2-7; TRBD1 aligns across 7 bases. Germline CDR1 SSHAT, CDR2 FNYEAQ (reference sequence). This CDR3 is built from 13 residues. The CDR3 DNA is TGTGCTAGCAGTATCGACAGGGCAGGAGGGCAGTACTTC. As protein: CASSIDRAGGQYF.

The CDR3 loop is CASRPTGGYSPLHF. As DNA, the CDR3 is TGTGCCAGCAGGCCGACAGGGGGCTATTCACCCCTCCACTTT. This sequence joins TRBV27 and TRBJ1-6; TRBD1 aligns across 10 bases. Germline lookup yields CDR1 MNHEY and CDR2 SMNVEV (reference sequence). V was clipped by 6 bases and J by 8 bases; unmatched bases: 4. The CDR3 loop spans 14 amino acids.

V is TRBV28 and J is TRBJ1-2; 8 bases map to TRBD1. Germline CDR1 and CDR2: MDHEN and SYDVKM. This CDR3 comprises 14 residues. V shed 6 bases and J 10 bases; nucleotides not matched to a gene: 13. This CDR3 is CASSPPDRGQTYTF. CDR3 DNA: TGTGCCAGCAGCCCTCCTGACAGGGGTCAGACCTACACCTTC.

This clone appeared a single time. This chain joins TRBV5-4 and TRBJ2-5; TRBD2 matches at 8 bases. V trimming: 4 bases; J trimming: 2 bases; junction bases outside the gene matches: 10. The CDR3 loop spans 16 amino acids. Germline CDR1 and CDR2: SGHNT and YYREEE (reference sequence). In DNA form, the CDR3 reads TGTGCCAGCAGCCCCCGCGGGGGGCCCGGGCAAGAGACCCAGTACTTC. It codes for CASSPRGGPGQETQYF.

This clone was observed once. This rearrangement joins TRBV2 to TRBJ1-1; no firm D call. The CDR3 covers 11 residues. Germline V gives CDR1 SNHLY, CDR2 FYNNEI. Trimming left V 8 bases short and J 4 bases short, with 8 bases between. CDR3 nucleotide sequence: TGTGCCAGCGTCAGGCGCACTGAAGCTTTCTTT. Its protein product is CASVRRTEAFF.

J is TRBJ1-2 and V is TRBV2; 8 bases fit TRBD1. V shed 5 bases and J 6 bases; nucleotides not matched to a gene: 11. The CDR3 is 15 residues long. Germline V gene lookup returns CDR1 SNHLY and CDR2 FYNNEI. This CDR3 is CASSSRTGIIDGYTF. CDR3 DNA: TGTGCCAGCAGTTCAAGGACAGGGATAATAGATGGCTACACCTTC.

This chain joins TRBV19 and TRBJ2-5, with 7 bases matching TRBD1. V shed 5 bases, J shed 2 bases, and the junction held 5 bases outside the gene matches. This CDR3 is built from 14 residues. Germline assignment: CDR1 LNHDA and CDR2 SQIVND (reference sequence). CDR3 protein: CASSSPGQQETQYF. The CDR3 DNA reads TGTGCCAGTAGTTCTCCGGGACAGCAAGAGACCCAGTACTTC.

The rearrangement links TRBV7-9 to TRBJ2-1; TRBD2 aligns across 9 bases. With V trimmed by 5 bases and J by 2 bases, 4 bases remained unmatched. Germline CDR1 and CDR2: SEHNR and FQNEAQ (reference sequence). The CDR3 length is 15 residues. Here the CDR3 reads CASSLSGGTYNEQFF. The CDR3 DNA follows: TGTGCCAGCAGCCTTAGCGGGGGTACCTACAATGAGCAGTTCTTC.

This clone was detected only a few times. The rearrangement links TRBV4-2 to TRBJ1-5; a possible D gene is TRBD1 (5 bases). V lost 0 bases, J lost 7 bases, and 7 bases lay in between. Germline V gives CDR1 LGHNA, CDR2 YNFKEQ. CDR3 size: 13 residues. CDR3 residues: CASSQDRGQPQHF. The CDR3 nucleotides are TGTGCCAGCAGCCAAGATCGGGGGCAGCCCCAGCATTTT.

There are a few counts of this clone. The J gene is TRBJ2-7, the V gene TRBV7-2, with D possibly TRBD2 on 6 matching bases. Trimming shortened V by 5 bases and J by 6 bases, and 11 bases separated the two germline ends. CDR3 size: 12 residues. Germline loops: CDR1 SGHTA, CDR2 FQGNSA. CDR3 sequence (DNA): TGTGCCAGCAGCGCACTAGCTAGCGAGCAGTACTTC. Its translation: CASSALASEQYF.

The chain has TRBV6-5 and TRBJ2-5, with 7 bases that match TRBD1. The trim removed 5 bases at V and 5 bases at J, leaving 11 bases unmatched. Germline-derived CDR1 and CDR2 are MNHEY and SVGAGI. This CDR3 spans 15 amino acids. The CDR3 region is CASSPMTGTWETQYF. Written as DNA, the CDR3 is TGTGCCAGCAGTCCTATGACAGGGACATGGGAGACCCAGTACTTC.

V is TRBV6-6 and J is TRBJ1-1; D gene ambiguous. Trimming stripped 0 bases from V and 1 base from J, with 6 bases between. There are 14 residues in the CDR3. Germline V CDR1 and CDR2: MNHNY, SVGAGI (reference sequence). CDR3 in DNA: TGTGCCAGCAGTTACTCGGGGAGGAACACTGAAGCTTTCTTT. Translating it yields CASSYSGRNTEAFF.

J is TRBJ1-5 and V is TRBV27; unclear D gene. The CDR3 runs 13 residues. Per the germline V gene, CDR1 is MNHEY and CDR2 is SMNVEV (reference sequence). V was cut by 1 base and J by 7 bases, with 8 bases left in between. The CDR3 coding sequence is TGTGCCAGCAGTTTATACCCGGGGCAGCCCCAGCATTTT. This encodes CASSLYPGQPQHF.

The gene calls are TRBV21-1 and TRBJ1-1. TRBV21-1 represents a pseudogene. This CDR3 has 16 amino acids. DNA of the CDR3: TGTGCCAGCAGCAAAGTGTGGGGGGTAATGAACACTGAAGCTTTCTTT. This translates into CASSKVWGVMNTEAFF.

The rearrangement links TRBV9 to TRBJ2-7, with D possibly matching TRBD2 (6 bases). CDR1 SGDLS and CDR2 YYNGEE come from the germline V gene. The V and J ends lost 4 bases and 2 bases respectively, with 13 bases between them. This CDR3 region has 14 residues. Here the CDR3 DNA reads TGTGCCAGCAGCCTCTACGGGGAGGCCTACGAGCAGTACTTC. It yields the protein CASSLYGEAYEQYF.

This rearrangement joins TRBV2 to TRBJ1-4; 8 bases line up with TRBD1. Germline-derived CDR1 and CDR2 are SNHLY and FYNNEI. The V segment lost 4 bases and the J segment 4 bases; nucleotides outside the gene matches: 5. The CDR3 runs to 15 residues. The CDR3 here is CASSAYRGDNEKLFF. The DNA for the CDR3 is TGTGCCAGCAGTGCCTACAGGGGGGATAATGAAAAACTGTTTTTT.

The V and J genes are TRBV7-2 and TRBJ2-3; D gene unclear. The V gene's germline CDR1 is SGHTA and CDR2 FQGNSA. Trimming stripped 4 bases from V and 9 bases from J, with 11 bases between. The CDR3 runs to 12 residues. CDR3 sequence (DNA): TGTGCCAGCAGCTCAGATCCCCCAACGCAGTATTTT. Protein: CASSSDPPTQYF.